Listed here are 30 T cell receptor beta chains from one sample, sequenced in a study of T cells in Graves' hyperthyroidism and ophthalmopathy. There were TCR beta CDR3 regions amplified from RNA transcripts. The HTBI set primed first-round TCR CDR3 RT-PCR. In TCRdb, the multiplex PCR reads were re-called with MiXCR into one record per CDR3 protein. The sample shows under 600,000 distinct CDR3 sequences, more than 15% of them seen only once. Sequences were obtained from blood. The receptors come from a middle-aged woman with Graves' ophthalmopathy.

This clonotype was observed at least ten times. The V gene is TRBV27, the J gene TRBJ2-7; possible D gene TRBD2, 6 bases. The V gene lost 8 bases and the J gene lost 0 bases, with 14 bases spanning the gap. Germline V gives CDR1 MNHEY, CDR2 SMNVEV (reference sequence). The CDR3 is 14 amino acids. This CDR3 reads CASSWGRSSYEQYF. DNA for the CDR3: TGTGCCAGCTCCTGGGGGAGGAGCTCCTACGAGCAGTACTTC.

For the CDR3, the DNA is TGTGCCAGCAGATTGACAGGGGTCTACAATGAGCAGTTCTTC. Translating it yields CASRLTGVYNEQFF. This chain links TRBV6-1 with TRBJ2-1; 8 nucleotides match TRBD1. Unmatched junction bases numbered 4, after V lost 6 bases and J lost 3 bases. The germline V gene has CDR1 MNHNS and CDR2 SASEGT. The CDR3 is 14 amino acids.

On this clonotype itself: This CDR3 is missing its conserved last phenylalanine or tryptophan, likely due to a read error. J is TRBJ1-2 and V is TRBV11-2; 8 nucleotides line up with TRBD1. Germline V gene lookup returns CDR1 SGHAT and CDR2 FQNNGV. The CDR3 contains 14 residues. J gave up 2 bases and V 4 bases, and 3 bases lay outside the gene matches. CDR3 bases: TGTGCCAGCAGCTCCGGGACAGGCAACTATGGCTACACCCTC. Translated: CASSSGTGNYGYTL.

In its sample, this clonotype was seen a few times. The genes are TRBV12-3 or TRBV12-4 and TRBJ1-6, with D possibly TRBD1 on 6 matching bases. The CDR3 has 13 residues. V lost 7 bases and J 9 bases, leaving 13 bases between the germline ends. The CDR3 loop reads CASTNREASPLHF. CDR3 nucleotide sequence: TGTGCCAGCACCAACAGGGAGGCTTCACCCCTCCACTTT.

This clonotype was observed a handful of times. The chain joins TRBV5-4 to TRBJ1-2; no firm D call. Trimming stripped 2 bases from V and 8 bases from J, with 13 bases between. The CDR3 consists of 13 residues. Germline lookup yields CDR1 SGHNT and CDR2 YYREEE (reference sequence). CDR3 nucleotides: TGTGCCAGCAGCTTTGCGCTCCTACAGGGCTACACCTTC. This translates into CASSFALLQGYTF. Looking up the rest from reference TRBV5-4 and TRBJ1-2 gives the full variable domain: ETGVTQSPTHLIKTRGQQVTLRCSSQSGHNTVSWYQQALGQGPQFIFQYYREEENGRGNFPPRFSGLQFPNYSSELNVNALELDDSALYLCASSFALLQGYTFGSGTRLTVV.

This clonotype was found a few times. This chain connects TRBV24-1 to TRBJ1-5; 7 bases map to TRBD1. The CDR3 sequence is 14 residues long. CDR1 and CDR2 (germline): KGHDR, SFDVKD. Trimming took 4 bases from V and 6 from J; bases not matched to a gene: 5. In nucleotides, the CDR3 is TGTGCCACCAGTGACCACAGGGGAGGTCAGCCCCAGCATTTT. It translates to CATSDHRGGQPQHF.

The table lists this clonotype with many counts. This chain joins TRBV28 and TRBJ2-3; D perhaps matches TRBD2 (6 bases). Germline V gene lookup returns CDR1 MDHEN and CDR2 SYDVKM. The CDR3 totals 16 residues. The V end was cut by 7 bases, the J end by 2 bases, with 19 bases between. The CDR3, as DNA: TGTGCCAGCACCCGGGGCGGGGTTGGTTCCACAGATACGCAGTATTTT. Translation: CASTRGGVGSTDTQYF. The variable domain in full, completed from reference TRBV28 and TRBJ2-3, reads DVKVTQSSRYLVKRTGEKVFLECVQDMDHENMFWYRQDPGLGLRLIYFSYDVKMKEKGDIPEGYSVSREKKERFSLILESASTNQTSMYLCASTRGGVGSTDTQYFGPGTRLTVL.

This clonotype was counted a single time. This sequence joins TRBV28 and TRBJ2-1; the D is unclear. V was pared by 6 bases and J by 4 bases, with 16 bases between. CDR1 is MDHEN, CDR2 SYDVKM, per germline. This CDR3 region has 15 residues. The CDR3 loop reads CASRVSRTTYNEQFF. CDR3 coding DNA: TGTGCCAGCAGGGTCTCTCGTACCACATACAATGAGCAGTTCTTC.

As DNA, the CDR3 is TGTGCCAGCAGTGAAGGACTAGCGGGAAGCACCGGGGAGCTGTTTTTT. Translating gives CASSEGLAGSTGELFF. The rearrangement links TRBV2 to TRBJ2-2; 11 bases map to TRBD2. Per germline, CDR1 SNHLY and CDR2 FYNNEI. The trim removed 1 base at V and 4 bases at J, leaving 2 bases unmatched. The CDR3 runs to 16 residues.

This clonotype showed up many times. The chain combines TRBV29-1 with TRBJ2-3, with 8 bases matching TRBD2. Trimming removed 5 bases from V and 4 bases from J; junction bases left unmatched: 11. The CDR3 sequence is 15 residues long. CDR1 and CDR2 from the germline V gene are SQVTM and ANQGSEA. DNA for the CDR3: TGCAGCGTTCACCGACTAGCGATAGTCGCAGATACGCAGTATTTT. Encoded protein: CSVHRLAIVADTQYF.

This chain connects TRBV10-3 to TRBJ1-2, with D unresolved. CDR3 length: 13 amino acids. Trimming took off 3 bases at V and 6 bases at J, with 11 bases between the two ends. Germline CDR1 reads ENHRY; CDR2 reads SYGVKD. CDR3 coding DNA: TGTGCCATCAGTGATCGGGAAGGGAATGGCTACACCTTC. It translates to CAISDREGNGYTF.

The chain combines TRBV27 with TRBJ2-1; no reliable D call. Germline V gene sequence: CDR1 MNHEY, CDR2 SMNVEV (reference sequence). Trimming stripped 6 bases from V and 5 bases from J, with 8 bases between. This CDR3 has 12 amino acids. This CDR3 reads CASRERNNEQFF. CDR3 nucleotides: TGTGCCAGCAGAGAACGGAACAATGAGCAGTTCTTC.

This clonotype has ten or more counts. J is TRBJ2-7 and V is TRBV27; 15 bases align to TRBD2. CDR1 and CDR2 from the germline V gene are MNHEY and SMNVEV (reference sequence). The CDR3 loop spans 18 amino acids. V was clipped by 4 bases and J by 5 bases; unmatched bases: 12. As DNA, the CDR3 is TGTGCCAGCAGTTCCCTCCCAGGACTAGCGGGAGGGCCCGACGAGCAGTACTTC. This encodes CASSSLPGLAGGPDEQYF.

This clonotype was counted many times. The chain recombines TRBV3-1 with TRBJ1-1; a weak D match, TRBD1 (5 bases). Trimming stripped 0 bases from V and 7 bases from J, with 9 bases between. This CDR3 has 13 amino acids. The V gene's germline CDR1 is LGHDT and CDR2 YNNKEL (reference sequence). The CDR3 spells CASSQEGVSEAFF. As DNA, the CDR3 is TGTGCCAGCAGCCAAGAGGGGGTAAGTGAAGCTTTCTTT.

The V and J genes are TRBV20-1 and TRBJ2-1, with TRBD1 as a possible D gene (6 bases). From germline, CDR1 is DFQATT and CDR2 SNEGSKA (reference sequence). CDR3 length: 13 amino acids. Trimming pared 5 bases from V and 7 bases from J, leaving 15 bases between. The CDR3 DNA reads as TGCAGTGCTGCACAGGGTCCTTGGAATGAGCAGTTCTTC. Its protein is CSAAQGPWNEQFF.

There are a few counts of this clonotype. The chain recombines TRBV29-1 with TRBJ2-7; TRBD1 agrees at 7 bases. The length of the CDR3 is 13 residues. J was trimmed by 0 bases and V by 6 bases; bases with no gene match: 5. The V gene's germline CDR1 is SQVTM and CDR2 ANQGSEA. CDR3: CSVARDSSYEQYF. The CDR3 nucleotides read TGCAGCGTGGCACGGGACAGCTCCTACGAGCAGTACTTC.

This clonotype has a handful of counts. The gene calls are TRBV2 and TRBJ2-6; maybe TRBD2 (5 bases). V gave up 5 bases and J gave up 2 bases, with 10 bases separating them. The CDR3 contains 15 residues. The germline V gene encodes CDR1 SNHLY and CDR2 FYNNEI. The CDR3 nucleotides read TGTGCCAGCAGTACAATCGGGGCTGGGGCCAACGTCCTGACTTTC. Residues: CASSTIGAGANVLTF.

This clonotype was seen at least ten times. V is TRBV24-1 and J is TRBJ2-7; unclear D gene. V was clipped by 7 bases and J by 6 bases, with 9 bases between them. This CDR3 has 11 amino acids. Germline V lookup: CDR1 KGHDR, CDR2 SFDVKD. In DNA, the CDR3 is TGTGCCACCAGCGCCTTTGGCGAGCAGTACTTC. Translation: CATSAFGEQYF.

This clonotype was counted many times. The chain is built from TRBV2 and TRBJ2-2; 9 bases are a match to TRBD1. J lost 13 bases, V lost 6 bases, and 9 bases had no gene match. The CDR3 loop spans 13 amino acids. Germline CDR1 and CDR2: SNHLY and FYNNEI. The CDR3 bases are TGTGCCAGCAGGACGCTACAGGGGGCCGGGCTGTTTTTT. This sequence encodes CASRTLQGAGLFF.

Concerning this clonotype itself: A much larger clone differs from this one at a single base, so this may be a read error. V usage is TRBV20-1 and J usage is TRBJ2-2; D is possibly TRBD1 (5 bases). The CDR3 has 18 amino acids. V was shortened by 0 bases and J by 0 bases, with 17 bases between the two germline ends. The germline V gene has CDR1 DFQATT and CDR2 SNEGSKA (reference sequence). This chain's CDR3 is CSARDSVRAISNTGELFF. DNA for the CDR3: TGCAGTGCTAGAGATAGTGTCAGGGCAATATCGAACACCGGGGAGCTGTTTTTT.

This clonotype was observed at least ten times. The chain uses TRBV2 and TRBJ1-1, with D uncertain. The V end was cut by 3 bases, the J end by 3 bases, with 5 bases between. From germline, CDR1 is SNHLY and CDR2 FYNNEI. This CDR3 region has 12 residues. The CDR3: CASSEIYTEAFF. DNA of the CDR3: TGTGCCAGCAGTGAGATTTACACTGAAGCTTTCTTT.

This clonotype was found a few times. This chain uses TRBV9 with TRBJ2-2; D is perhaps TRBD1 (6 bases). This CDR3 is built from 15 residues. Per the germline V gene, CDR1 is SGDLS and CDR2 is YYNGEE. Trimming shortened V by 4 bases and J by 0 bases, and 10 bases separated the two germline ends. The CDR3 loop is CASSPWGPNTGELFF. The CDR3, as DNA: TGTGCCAGCAGCCCCTGGGGGCCGAACACCGGGGAGCTGTTTTTT.

This clonotype was seen more than once but under ten times. V usage is TRBV11-2 and J usage is TRBJ2-6; D is possibly TRBD2 (6 bases). V lost 2 bases and J 1 base, leaving 12 bases between the germline ends. Per the germline V gene, CDR1 is SGHAT and CDR2 is FQNNGV. The CDR3 is 17 amino acids. CDR3 sequence reads: CASSLRSRGSGANVLTF. CDR3 in DNA: TGTGCCAGCAGCTTAAGGTCGCGGGGTTCTGGGGCCAACGTCCTGACTTTC.

Regarding this clonotype: A read error may be the cause here, since a much bigger clone is one base away. Here the CDR3 reads CAYSRVYEQFF. CDR3 bases: TGTGCCTATTCCAGGGTCTACGAGCAGTTCTTC. The J gene is TRBJ2-7, the V gene TRBV30; a weak D match, TRBD1 (5 bases). The end of the DNA aligns better with TRBJ2-1, so the J call may be wrong. Germline CDR1 GTSNPN, CDR2 SVGIG (reference sequence). This CDR3 is built from 11 residues.

The genes are TRBV6-1 and TRBJ2-5; TRBD1 matches 8 bases. CDR3 length equals 16 residues. Germline CDR1 reads MNHNS; CDR2 reads SASEGT. Trimming at V came to 7 bases and at J to 5 bases, leaving 15 bases not matched to a gene. The CDR3 DNA reads TGTGCCAGCATCCCACCGCGCTACAGGGGGACGGAGACCCAGTACTTC. Translated, it gives CASIPPRYRGTETQYF.

This clonotype has only a few counts. V gene TRBV19 combines with J gene TRBJ2-6, with D unclear. CDR1 is LNHDA, CDR2 SQIVND, per germline (reference sequence). CDR3 size: 15 residues. V shed 3 bases and J shed 0 bases, with 6 bases lying between them. CDR3 amino acids: CASSIFISGANVLTF. The CDR3 DNA reads TGTGCCAGTAGTATCTTTATCTCTGGGGCCAACGTCCTGACTTTC. Full variable domain (remainder filled in from reference TRBV19 and TRBJ2-6): DGGITQSPKYLFRKEGQNVTLSCEQNLNHDAMYWYRQDPGQGLRLIYYSQIVNDFQKGDIAEGYSVSREKKESFPLTVTSAQKNPTAFYLCASSIFISGANVLTFGAGSRLTVL.

V and J are TRBV19 and TRBJ2-6; TRBD2 aligns across 7 bases. Trimming took 9 bases from V and 0 from J; bases not matched to a gene: 8. The CDR3 has 16 residues. The V gene's germline CDR1 is LNHDA and CDR2 SQIVND (reference sequence). The CDR3 loop reads CASTPGGFSGANVLTF. The DNA for the CDR3 is TGTGCCAGCACTCCCGGGGGGTTCTCTGGGGCCAACGTCCTGACTTTC.

This clonotype turned up a few times. The gene calls are TRBV20-1 and TRBJ2-5; 10 nucleotides align to TRBD2. V shed 4 bases, J shed 5 bases, and the junction held 1 base outside the gene matches. Germline CDR1 and CDR2: DFQATT and SNEGSKA (reference sequence). CDR3 length equals 12 residues. CDR3 nucleotides: TGCAGTGCTAAACTAGCGGGGGAGACCCAGTACTTC. It encodes CSAKLAGETQYF.

This rearrangement joins TRBV6-6 to TRBJ1-1, with D uncertain. CDR3 length: 16 residues. V gave up 0 bases and J gave up 1 base, with 12 bases separating them. From germline, CDR1 is MNHNY and CDR2 SVGAGI (reference sequence). The CDR3 spells CASSYSGGGGNTEAFF. The CDR3 nucleotides read TGTGCCAGCAGTTACTCAGGTGGAGGTGGGAACACTGAAGCTTTCTTT.

This clonotype was counted ten times or more. The chain joins TRBV27 to TRBJ2-7, with TRBD1 matching over 8 bases. The germline V gene encodes CDR1 MNHEY and CDR2 SMNVEV (reference sequence). This CDR3 is 14 amino acids long. Trimming removed 2 bases from V and 6 bases from J; junction bases left unmatched: 6. The CDR3 loop is CASSLGQGLLEQYF. The CDR3, as DNA: TGTGCCAGCAGTTTAGGACAGGGTCTGCTCGAGCAGTACTTC.